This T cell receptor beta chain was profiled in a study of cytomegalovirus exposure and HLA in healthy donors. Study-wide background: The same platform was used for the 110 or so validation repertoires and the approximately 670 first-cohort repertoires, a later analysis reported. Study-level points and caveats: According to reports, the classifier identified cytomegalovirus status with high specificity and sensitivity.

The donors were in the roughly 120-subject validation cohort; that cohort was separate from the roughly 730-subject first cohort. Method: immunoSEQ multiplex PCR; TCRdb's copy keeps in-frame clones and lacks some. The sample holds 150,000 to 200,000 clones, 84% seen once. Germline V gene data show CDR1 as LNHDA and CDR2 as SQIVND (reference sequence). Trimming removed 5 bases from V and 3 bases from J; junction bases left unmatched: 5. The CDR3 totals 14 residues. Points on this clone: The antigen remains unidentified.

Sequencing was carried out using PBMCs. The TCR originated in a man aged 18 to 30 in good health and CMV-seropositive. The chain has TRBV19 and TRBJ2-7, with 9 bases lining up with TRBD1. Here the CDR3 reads CASSVGTGSYEQYF. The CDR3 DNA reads TGTGCCAGTAGTGTGGGGACAGGGAGCTACGAGCAGTACTTC.